This TCR beta chain was identified during a study of OX40 agonist ivuxolimab in advanced cancers. About the study: Patients enrolled in dose escalation were diagnosed with hepatocellular carcinoma, melanoma, renal cell or head and neck cancer. General study findings and limits: The average count of expanded clones was higher among CD8+ T cells than among CD4+. Clonal expansion by week 6 occurred in CD4+ and CD8+ blood T cells (at 0.1 to 3.0 mg/kg).

Turning to this clone: Its antigen is undetermined.

Drawing of blood for sampling happened at baseline, at cycle 4 day 1, and at cycle 7 day 1. Sequencing was performed with immunoSEQ multiplex PCR; in TCRdb, only in-frame clones are kept and a portion is missing. The table lists some 86,000 clones, about nine tenths of them singletons. Sequenced here: CD4+ or CD8+ T cells sorted from blood, sampled in a trial of the OX40 agonist ivuxolimab. This TCR was sampled from an adult with an advanced solid tumor such as melanoma, head and neck, liver or kidney cancer.

This CDR3 is CASRLAGGHNEQFF. CDR3 sequence (DNA): TGTGCCAGCAGACTAGCGGGGGGGCACAATGAGCAGTTCTTC. The gene calls are TRBV19 and TRBJ2-1, with 14 nucleotides matching TRBD2. J lost 5 bases, V lost 9 bases, and 3 bases had no gene match. The CDR3 runs to 14 residues. Germline V gene data show CDR1 as LNHDA and CDR2 as SQIVND (reference sequence).